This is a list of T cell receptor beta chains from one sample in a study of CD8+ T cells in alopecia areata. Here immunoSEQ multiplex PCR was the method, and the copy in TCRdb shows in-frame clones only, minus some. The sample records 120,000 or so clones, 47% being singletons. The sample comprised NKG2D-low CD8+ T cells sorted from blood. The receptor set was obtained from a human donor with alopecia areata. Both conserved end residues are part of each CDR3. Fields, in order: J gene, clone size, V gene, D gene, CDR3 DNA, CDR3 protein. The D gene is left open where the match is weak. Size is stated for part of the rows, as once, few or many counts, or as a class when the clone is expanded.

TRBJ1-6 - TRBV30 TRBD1 TGTGCCTGGAACTCGGACAGGGCTAATTCACCCCTCCACTTT CAWNSDRANSPLHF
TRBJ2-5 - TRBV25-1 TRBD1 TGTGCCAGCAGTGAATCCTCGGGACAGGGAGTCGAGACCCAGTACTTC CASSESSGQGVETQYF
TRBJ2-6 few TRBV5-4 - TGTGCCTCTGGCAGGGAGGCTGGGGCCAACGTCCTGACTTTC CASGREAGANVLTF
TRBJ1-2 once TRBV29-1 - TGCAGCCTTTCCGATGACGGCTACACCTTC CSLSDDGYTF
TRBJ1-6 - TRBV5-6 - TGTGCCAGCAGCCCGGGAGACTATAATTCACCCCTCCACTTT CASSPGDYNSPLHF
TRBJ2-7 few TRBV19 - TGTGCCAGTAGTGGAGAAAACGAGCAGTACTTC CASSGENEQYF
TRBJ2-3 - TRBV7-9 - TGTGCCAGCAGCTTTTCCTTGAACACAGATACGCAGTATTTT CASSFSLNTDTQYF
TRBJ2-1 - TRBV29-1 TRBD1 TGCAGCGGATGCGGACAGGGGGCGGATGAGCAGTTCTTC CSGCGQGADEQFF
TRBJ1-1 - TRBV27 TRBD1 TGTGCCAGCGCACAGGGGAGAGCCACTGAAGCTTTCTTT CASAQGRATEAFF
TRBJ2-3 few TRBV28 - TGTGCCAGCTCATTTCGTGCCGATACGCAGTATTTT CASSFRADTQYF
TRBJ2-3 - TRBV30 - TGTGCCTGGAGTGTAACGGGGGATACGCAGTATTTT CAWSVTGDTQYF
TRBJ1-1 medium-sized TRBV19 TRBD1 TGTGCCAGTAGTATACATACCGGGACAGGGGGCGCATACACTGAAGCTTTCTTT CASSIHTGTGGAYTEAFF
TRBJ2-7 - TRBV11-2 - TGTGCCAGCTTGTCAGGTGACACTGCCTACGAGCAGTACTTC CASLSGDTAYEQYF
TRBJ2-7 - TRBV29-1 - TGCAGCGTGGGGGGGACAGGAGCCTACGAGCAGTACTTC CSVGGTGAYEQYF
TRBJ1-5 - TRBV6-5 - TGTGCCAGCAGTTACTCCTGGACTCAGCCCCAGCATTTT CASSYSWTQPQHF
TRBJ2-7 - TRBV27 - TGTGCCACCAGGGACGGCCGGGAGCAGTACTTC CATRDGREQYF
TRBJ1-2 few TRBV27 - TGTGCCAGCAGTCTCCGGGGGGGTAACTATGGCTACACCTTC CASSLRGGNYGYTF
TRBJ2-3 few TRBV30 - TGTGCCTGGGGCAGGGCAGGGACATCAGATACGCAGTATTTT CAWGRAGTSDTQYF
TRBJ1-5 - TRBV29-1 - TGCAGCGTTGGAGTTGGTAATAGCAATCAGCCCCAGCATTTT CSVGVGNSNQPQHF
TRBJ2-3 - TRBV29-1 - TGCAGCGTTGCCCCTCAGGTAGATACGCAGTATTTT CSVAPQVDTQYF
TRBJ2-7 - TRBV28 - TGTGCCAGCAAATGGGCCCAGGGTAGGGTAGAGCAGTACTTC CASKWAQGRVEQYF
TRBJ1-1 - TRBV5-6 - TGTGCCAGCAGCACCCGGTGGGGCACTGAAGCTTTCTTT CASSTRWGTEAFF
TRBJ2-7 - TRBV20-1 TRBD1 TGCAGTGCCCCTGGACAGGACGAGCAGTACTTC CSAPGQDEQYF
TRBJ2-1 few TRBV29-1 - TGCAGCGTCCCCCCCGGACCATATGAGCAGTTCTTC CSVPPGPYEQFF
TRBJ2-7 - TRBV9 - TGTGCCAGCAGCGTAGATGGGTCTTCCATGATCTACGAGCAGTACTTC CASSVDGSSMIYEQYF
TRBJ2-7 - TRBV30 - TGTGCCTGGAGTGTACGCGAGCAGTACTTC CAWSVREQYF
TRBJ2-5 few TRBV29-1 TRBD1 TGCAGCGCGGACAGGGGGCTCCAAGAGACCCAGTACTTC CSADRGLQETQYF
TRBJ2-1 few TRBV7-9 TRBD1 TGTGCCAGCAGCCAGGACAGGACGAATGAGCAGTTCTTC CASSQDRTNEQFF
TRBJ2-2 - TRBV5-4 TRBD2 TGTGCCAGCAGCTCAGCGGGAGGGGGATCGGCCGGGGAGCTGTTTTTT CASSSAGGGSAGELFF
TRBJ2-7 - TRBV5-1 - TGCGCCAGGGGCACAGGGATAGACGAGCAGTACTTC CARGTGIDEQYF
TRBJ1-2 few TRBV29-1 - TGCAGCGTTCCGTCCGGGGCTCGGTATGGCTACACCTTC CSVPSGARYGYTF
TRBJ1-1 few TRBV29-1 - TGCAGCGACATGGGGGAGGACACTGAAGCTTTCTTT CSDMGEDTEAFF
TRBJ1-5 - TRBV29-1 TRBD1 TGCAGCGTCCTACAGGGGCTGGGTCAGCCCCAGCATTTT CSVLQGLGQPQHF
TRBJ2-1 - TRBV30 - TGTGCCTGGAGTGTAGGGGACAATGAGCAGTTCTTC CAWSVGDNEQFF
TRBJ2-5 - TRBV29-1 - TGCAGCGTTGAAGAGGGGTACCAAGAGACCCAGTACTTC CSVEEGYQETQYF
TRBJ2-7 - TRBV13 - TGTGCCAGCAGTTCTGCCCTGGACAGAACCTACGAGCAGTACTTC CASSSALDRTYEQYF
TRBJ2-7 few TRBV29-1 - TGCAGCGCAGGGGACGTCTCCTACGAGCAGTACTTC CSAGDVSYEQYF
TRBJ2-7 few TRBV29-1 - TGCAGCGTCACCTGGGGGGAAAACGAGCAGTACTTC CSVTWGENEQYF
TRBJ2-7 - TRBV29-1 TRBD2 TGCAGCGTTGAGGGACTAGCGGGAGGCGGGTACGAGCAGTACTTC CSVEGLAGGGYEQYF
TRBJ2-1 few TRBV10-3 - TGTGCCATCAGTGAGTCAGGGGATGAGCAGTTCTTC CAISESGDEQFF
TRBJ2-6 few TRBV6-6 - TGTGCCAGCAGTGTGGATTCCGGGGCCAACGTCCTGACTTTC CASSVDSGANVLTF
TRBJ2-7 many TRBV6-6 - TGTGCCAGCAGACGGGACGAAAACTACGAGCAGTACTTC CASRRDENYEQYF
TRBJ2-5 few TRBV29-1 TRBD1 TGCAGCGTTGAATCCGGACAGGGCGCGGAGACCCAGTACTTC CSVESGQGAETQYF
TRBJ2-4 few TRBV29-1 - TGCAGCGTTGAAGAGCCTGGGGGCGAAAACATTCAGTACTTC CSVEEPGGENIQYF
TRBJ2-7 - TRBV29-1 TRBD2 TGCAGCGTTGGGCTAGCGGCTTGGGAGCAGTACTTC CSVGLAAWEQYF